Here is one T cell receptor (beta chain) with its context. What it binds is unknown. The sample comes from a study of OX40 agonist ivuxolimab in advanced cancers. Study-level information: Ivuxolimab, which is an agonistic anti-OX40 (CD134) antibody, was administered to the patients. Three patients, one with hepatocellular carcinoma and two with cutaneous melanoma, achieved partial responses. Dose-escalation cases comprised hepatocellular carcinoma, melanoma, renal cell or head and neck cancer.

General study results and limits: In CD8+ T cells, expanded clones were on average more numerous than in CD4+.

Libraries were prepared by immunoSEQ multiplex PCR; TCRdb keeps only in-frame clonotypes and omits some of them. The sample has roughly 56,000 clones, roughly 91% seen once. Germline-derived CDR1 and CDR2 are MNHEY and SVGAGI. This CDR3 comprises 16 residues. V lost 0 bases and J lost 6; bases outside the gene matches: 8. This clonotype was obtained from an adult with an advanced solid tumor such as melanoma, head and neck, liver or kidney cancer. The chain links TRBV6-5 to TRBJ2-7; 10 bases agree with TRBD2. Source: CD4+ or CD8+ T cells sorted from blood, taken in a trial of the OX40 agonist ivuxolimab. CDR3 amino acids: CASSYSLASGSGEQYF. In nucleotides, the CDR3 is TGTGCCAGCAGTTACTCCTTAGCTAGCGGGAGTGGCGAGCAGTACTTC.